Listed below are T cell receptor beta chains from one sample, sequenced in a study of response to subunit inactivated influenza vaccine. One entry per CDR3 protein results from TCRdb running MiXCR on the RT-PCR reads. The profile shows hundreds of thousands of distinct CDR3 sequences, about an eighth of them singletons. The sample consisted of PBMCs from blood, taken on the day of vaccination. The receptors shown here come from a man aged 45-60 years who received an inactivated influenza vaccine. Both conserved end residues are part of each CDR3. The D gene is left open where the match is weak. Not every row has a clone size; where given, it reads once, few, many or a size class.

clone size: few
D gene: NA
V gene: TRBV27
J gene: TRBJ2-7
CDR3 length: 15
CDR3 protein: CASSSQNGSPYEQYF
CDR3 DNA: TGTGCCAGCAGTTCTCAAAACGGTTCCCCCTACGAGCAGTACTTC

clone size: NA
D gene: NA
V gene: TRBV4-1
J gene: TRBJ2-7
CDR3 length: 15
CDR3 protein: CASSQASPGGYEQYF
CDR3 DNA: TGCGCCAGCAGCCAAGCGTCGCCTGGGGGGTACGAGCAGTACTTC

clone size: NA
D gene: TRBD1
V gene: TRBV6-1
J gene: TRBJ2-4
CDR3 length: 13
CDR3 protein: CASSRDRANIQYF
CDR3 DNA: TGTGCCAGCAGTAGGGACAGGGCCAACATTCAGTACTTC

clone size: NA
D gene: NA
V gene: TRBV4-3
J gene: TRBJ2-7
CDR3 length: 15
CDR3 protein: CASSQETGRLYEQYF
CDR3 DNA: TGCGCCAGCAGCCAAGAGACAGGAAGACTCTACGAGCAGTACTTC

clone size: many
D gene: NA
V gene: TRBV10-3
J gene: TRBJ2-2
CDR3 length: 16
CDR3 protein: CATQGPSSANTGELFF
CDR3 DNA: TGTGCCACGCAGGGACCGAGCAGCGCGAACACCGGGGAGCTGTTTTTT

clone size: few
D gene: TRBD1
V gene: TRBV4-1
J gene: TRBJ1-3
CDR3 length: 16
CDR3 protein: CASSQDRTGGGNTIYF
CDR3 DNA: TGCGCCAGCAGCCAAGATAGGACAGGGGGCGGAAACACCATATATTTT

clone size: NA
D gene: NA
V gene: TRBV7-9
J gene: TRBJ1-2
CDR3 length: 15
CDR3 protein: CASSFTRQLNYGYTF
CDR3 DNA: TGTGCCAGCAGCTTCACGAGACAGTTAAACTATGGCTACACCTTC

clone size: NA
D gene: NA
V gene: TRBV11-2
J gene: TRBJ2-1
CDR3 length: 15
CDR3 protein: CASRPTGRPSNEQFF
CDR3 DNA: TGTGCCAGCAGACCTACAGGGAGGCCGAGCAATGAGCAGTTCTTC

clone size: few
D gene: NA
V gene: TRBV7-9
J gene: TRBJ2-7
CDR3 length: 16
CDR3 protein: CASSTSLSGRPYEQYF
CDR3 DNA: TGTGCCAGCAGCACCTCCCTCTCGGGACGGCCCTACGAGCAGTACTTC

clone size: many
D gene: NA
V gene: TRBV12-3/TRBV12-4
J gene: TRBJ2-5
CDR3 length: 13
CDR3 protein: CASSYQGGETQYF
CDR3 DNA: TGTGCCAGCAGTTACCAGGGTGGGGAGACCCAGTACTTC

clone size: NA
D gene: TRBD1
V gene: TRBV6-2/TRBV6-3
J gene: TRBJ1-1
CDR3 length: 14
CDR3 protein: CASRTGPAGTEAFF
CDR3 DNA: TGTGCCAGCAGGACAGGGCCGGCGGGCACTGAAGCTTTCTTT

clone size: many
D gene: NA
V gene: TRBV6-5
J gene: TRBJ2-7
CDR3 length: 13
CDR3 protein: CASSYRLYYEQYF
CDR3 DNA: TGTGCCAGCAGTTACCGGCTATACTACGAGCAGTACTTC

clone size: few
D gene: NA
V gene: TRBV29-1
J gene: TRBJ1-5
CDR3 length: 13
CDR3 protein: CSVGEMAAQPQHF
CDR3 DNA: TGCAGCGTTGGGGAGATGGCGGCTCAGCCCCAGCATTTT

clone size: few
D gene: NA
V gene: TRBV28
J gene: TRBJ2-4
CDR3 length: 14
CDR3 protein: CASSLLGHKNIQYF
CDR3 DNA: TGTGCCAGCAGTTTATTGGGGCACAAAAACATTCAGTACTTC

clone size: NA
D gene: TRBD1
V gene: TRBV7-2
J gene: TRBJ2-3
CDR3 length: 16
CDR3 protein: CASSPRQGGTTDTQYF
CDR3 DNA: TGTGCCAGCAGCCCACGACAGGGGGGGACCACAGATACGCAGTATTTT

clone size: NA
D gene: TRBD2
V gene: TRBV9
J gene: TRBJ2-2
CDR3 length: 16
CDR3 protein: CASSVTAGVGTGELFF
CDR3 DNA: TGTGCCAGCAGCGTTACAGCGGGAGTCGGGACCGGGGAGCTGTTTTTT

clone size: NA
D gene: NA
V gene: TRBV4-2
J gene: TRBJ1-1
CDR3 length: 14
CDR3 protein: CASSQPTANTEAFF
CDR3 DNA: TGTGCCAGCAGCCAGCCGACAGCGAACACTGAAGCTTTCTTT

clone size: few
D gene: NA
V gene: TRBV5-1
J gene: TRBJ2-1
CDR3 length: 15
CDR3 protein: CASSQDFDSYNEQFF
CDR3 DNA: TGCGCCAGCAGCCAGGACTTTGACTCCTACAATGAGCAGTTCTTC

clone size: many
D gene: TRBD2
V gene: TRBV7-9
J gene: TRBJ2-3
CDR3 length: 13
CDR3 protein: CASSPRGADTQYF
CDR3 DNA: TGTGCCAGCAGCCCGCGGGGGGCCGATACGCAGTATTTT

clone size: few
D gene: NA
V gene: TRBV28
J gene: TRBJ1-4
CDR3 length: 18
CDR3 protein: CASRADGEMGWDNEKLFF
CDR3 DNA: TGTGCCAGCAGAGCGGATGGGGAGATGGGATGGGATAATGAAAAACTGTTTTTT

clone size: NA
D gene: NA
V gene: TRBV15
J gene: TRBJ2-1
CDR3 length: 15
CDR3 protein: CAASTSTISYNEQFF
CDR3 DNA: TGTGCCGCCAGCACATCAACAATTTCCTACAATGAGCAGTTCTTC

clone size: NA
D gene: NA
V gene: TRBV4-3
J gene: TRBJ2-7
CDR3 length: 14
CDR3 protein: CASSQERGTYEQYF
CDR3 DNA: TGCGCCAGCAGCCAAGAAAGGGGGACCTACGAGCAGTACTTC

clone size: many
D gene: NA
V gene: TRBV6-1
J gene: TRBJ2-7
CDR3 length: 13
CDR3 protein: CASSEQGSYEQYF
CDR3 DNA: TGTGCCAGCAGTGAGCAGGGCTCCTACGAGCAGTACTTC

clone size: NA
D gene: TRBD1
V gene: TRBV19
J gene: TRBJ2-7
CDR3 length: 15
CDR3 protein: CASSIPGGALYEQYF
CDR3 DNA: TGTGCCAGTAGTATACCAGGGGGCGCGTTATACGAGCAGTACTTC

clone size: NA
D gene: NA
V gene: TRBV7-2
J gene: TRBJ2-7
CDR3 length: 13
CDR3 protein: CASSWRATYEQYF
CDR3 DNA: TGTGCCAGCAGCTGGCGCGCTACCTACGAGCAGTACTTC

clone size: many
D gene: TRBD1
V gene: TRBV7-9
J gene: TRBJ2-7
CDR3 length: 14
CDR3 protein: CASNGGTGEYEQYF
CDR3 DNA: TGTGCCAGCAACGGCGGGACAGGGGAATACGAGCAGTACTTC

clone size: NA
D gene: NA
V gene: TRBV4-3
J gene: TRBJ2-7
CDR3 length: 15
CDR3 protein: CASSHEPSGLYEQYF
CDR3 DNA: TGCGCCAGCAGCCATGAGCCGTCAGGGTTGTACGAGCAGTACTTC

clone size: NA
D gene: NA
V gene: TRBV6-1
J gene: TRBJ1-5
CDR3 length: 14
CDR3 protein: CASAKVGSNQPQHF
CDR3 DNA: TGTGCCAGCGCTAAGGTGGGTAGCAATCAGCCCCAGCATTTT

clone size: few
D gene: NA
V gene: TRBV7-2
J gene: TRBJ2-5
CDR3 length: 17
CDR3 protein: CASSLALIGSSQETQYF
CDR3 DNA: TGTGCCAGCAGCTTAGCGCTGATCGGATCCTCCCAAGAGACCCAGTACTTC

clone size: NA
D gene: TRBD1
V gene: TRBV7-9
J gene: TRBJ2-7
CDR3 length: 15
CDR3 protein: CASSIAGTGTYEQYF
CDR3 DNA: TGTGCCAGCAGCATCGCCGGGACAGGGACCTACGAGCAGTACTTC

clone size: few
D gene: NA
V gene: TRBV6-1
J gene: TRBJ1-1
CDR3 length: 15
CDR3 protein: CASSEPPTTAAEAFF
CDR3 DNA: TGTGCCAGCAGTGAACCGCCCACGACGGCCGCCGAAGCTTTCTTT

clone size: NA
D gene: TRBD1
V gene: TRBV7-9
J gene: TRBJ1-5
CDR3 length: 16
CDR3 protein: CASSPWTGIPNQPQHF
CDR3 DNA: TGTGCCAGCAGCCCCTGGACAGGGATACCTAATCAGCCCCAGCATTTT

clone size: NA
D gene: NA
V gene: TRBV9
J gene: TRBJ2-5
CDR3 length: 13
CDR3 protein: CASSDKPLQFQYF
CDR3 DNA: TGTGCCAGCAGCGACAAACCGCTCCAGTTTCAGTACTTC

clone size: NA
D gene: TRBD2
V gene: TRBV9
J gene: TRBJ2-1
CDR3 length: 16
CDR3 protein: CASSVGTSGLYNEQFF
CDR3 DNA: TGTGCCAGCAGCGTAGGGACTAGCGGGCTTTACAATGAGCAGTTCTTC

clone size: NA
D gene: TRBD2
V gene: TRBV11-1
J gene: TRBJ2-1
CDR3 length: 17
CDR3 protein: CASSATSGGSSYNEQFF
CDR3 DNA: TGTGCCAGCAGCGCCACTAGCGGGGGCAGCTCCTACAATGAGCAGTTCTTC

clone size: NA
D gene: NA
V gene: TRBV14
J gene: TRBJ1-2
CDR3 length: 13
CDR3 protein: CASGGAQAYGYTF
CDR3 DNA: TGTGCCAGCGGGGGAGCCCAGGCCTATGGCTACACCTTC

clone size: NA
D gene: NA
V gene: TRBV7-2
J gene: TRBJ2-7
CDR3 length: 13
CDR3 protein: CASSLLLTDEQYF
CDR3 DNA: TGTGCCAGCAGCTTACTACTGACCGACGAGCAGTACTTC

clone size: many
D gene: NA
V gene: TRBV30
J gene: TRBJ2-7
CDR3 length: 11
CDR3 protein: CAWSPGYEQYF
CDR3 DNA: TGTGCCTGGAGTCCCGGGTACGAGCAGTACTTC

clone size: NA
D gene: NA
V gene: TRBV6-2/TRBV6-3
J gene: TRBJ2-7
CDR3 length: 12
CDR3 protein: CASSFRTDEQYF
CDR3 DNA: TGTGCCAGCAGTTTCCGGACAGACGAGCAGTACTTC

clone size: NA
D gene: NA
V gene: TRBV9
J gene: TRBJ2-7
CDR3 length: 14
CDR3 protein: CASSRAKSSYEQYF
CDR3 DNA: TGTGCCAGCAGCCGAGCTAAAAGCTCCTACGAGCAGTACTTC

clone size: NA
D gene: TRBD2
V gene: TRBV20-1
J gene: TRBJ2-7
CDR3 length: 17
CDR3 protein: CSARDPGLAGGPYEQYF
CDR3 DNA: TGCAGTGCTAGAGACCCGGGACTAGCGGGAGGACCTTACGAGCAGTACTTC

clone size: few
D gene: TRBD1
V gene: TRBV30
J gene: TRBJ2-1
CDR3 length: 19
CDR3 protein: CAWSRVSVMVRGRDNEQFF
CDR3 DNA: TGTGCCTGGAGCAGAGTATCGGTAATGGTCAGGGGGCGGGACAATGAGCAGTTCTTC

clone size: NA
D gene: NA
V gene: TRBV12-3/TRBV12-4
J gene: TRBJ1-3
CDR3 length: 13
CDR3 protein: CASRQSAGNTIYF
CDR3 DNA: TGTGCCAGCAGACAATCGGCTGGAAACACCATATATTTT

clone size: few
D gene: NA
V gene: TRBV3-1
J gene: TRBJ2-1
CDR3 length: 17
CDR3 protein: CASSQDRRGSSYNEQFF
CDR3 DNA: TGTGCCAGCAGCCAAGACAGACGGGGGAGCTCCTACAATGAGCAGTTCTTC

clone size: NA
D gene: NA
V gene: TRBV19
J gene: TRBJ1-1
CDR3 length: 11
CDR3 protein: CASSVYTEAFF
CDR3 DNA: TGTGCCAGTAGTGTCTACACTGAAGCTTTCTTT

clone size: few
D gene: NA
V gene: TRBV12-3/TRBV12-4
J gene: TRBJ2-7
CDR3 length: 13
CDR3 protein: CASSFLQGYEQYF
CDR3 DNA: TGTGCCAGCAGTTTCCTACAGGGTTACGAGCAGTACTTC

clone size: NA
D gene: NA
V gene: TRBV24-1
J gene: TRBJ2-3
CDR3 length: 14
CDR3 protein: CATSETGEIDTQYF
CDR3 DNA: TGTGCCACCAGCGAGACAGGTGAAATAGATACGCAGTATTTT